This record looks at one T cell receptor beta chain sequence and its context. Trimming cost V 0 bases and J 5 bases, with 8 bases left between them. Per the germline V gene, CDR1 is MNHNY and CDR2 is SVGAGI (reference sequence). The CDR3 extends over 13 amino acids. Libraries were prepared by immunoSEQ multiplex PCR; TCRdb keeps only in-frame clonotypes and omits some of them. The sample has 70,000 to 80,000 clones, roughly nine tenths seen once; the top ten hold less than 3.5%. The source of the sample is a study of T cell changes during pregnancy in multiple sclerosis. This TCR was recovered from a female donor with multiple sclerosis, enrolled in a pregnancy study. Material: peripheral blood, obtained before pregnancy. The V gene is TRBV6-6, the J gene TRBJ2-7; D is unclear. As DNA, the CDR3 is TGTGCCAGCAGTTACTCCTCAGTGGACGAGCAGTACTTC. Translated, it gives CASSYSSVDEQYF.